This T cell receptor (beta chain) was recorded in a study of graft-versus-host responses after intestinal transplantation (dated by TCRdb to the early 2020s). For context, the study as a whole: The transplants that recipients got were multivisceral, liver-intestinal, or isolated intestinal. After intestinal transplantation, graft-versus-host and host-versus-graft alloreactive T cell clones were followed in the graft, circulation and bone marrow using bulk TCR-beta CDR3 sequencing. A peak of at least 4% donor T cells among recipient peripheral blood mononuclear cells was the definition used for donor T cell macrochimerism. Rather than being sequenced by the commercial service, samples from three later patients were sequenced in-house on an Illumina MiSeq and processed with MiXCR. Every recipient was given anti-thymocyte globulin induction, then maintenance tacrolimus and steroids for about three years. To identify alloreactive clones, pre-transplant mixed lymphocyte reaction products were sequenced and compared with unstimulated pre-transplant donor and recipient T cells. Of the 20 to 30 intestinal transplant recipients enrolled in the cohort, one of whom was a retransplant, a few patients without pretransplant specimens were excluded. Overall study outcomes, separate from this receptor: Early after transplant, peak levels of circulating GvH clones were found to be associated with declines in HvG clones. The relatively low number and heterogeneity of intestinal transplant patients limited the conclusions. In the allografts of patients with donor T cell macrochimerism, GvH to HvG T cell clonal ratios were high. GvH clones were detected in recipient bone marrow, and some appeared earlier in ileal mucosa or blood, consistent with an intestinal mucosal origin.

As for this clone: Its antigen is currently not known. Per-base qualities were not stored, and no clone one base away is much larger.

Receptor amplification or capture employed the immunoSEQ multiplex PCR assay. In most patients, genomic DNA was isolated using the Qiagen DNeasy Blood and Tissue Kit and sent frozen to Adaptive Biotechnologies for TCR sequencing. For most patients, genomic DNA was subjected to high-throughput TCR-beta CDR3 sequencing by Adaptive Biotechnologies. Regarding the original processing steps: Adaptive's ImmunoSEQ software was the source of the TCR sequencing data for 15 to 20 patients, while a few other patients were processed with MiXCR and VDJtools. To correct CD4 versus CD8 sorting errors, any sequence found in both subsets at a frequency ratio below 5:1 was removed. CDR3 nucleotide sequences shared by donor and recipient were removed because the origin of these sequences could not be assigned. To count as alloreactive, a clone needed at least 2-fold expansion over unstimulated cells and a minimum CFSE-low frequency of 0.002% (template counts) or 0.001% (read counts). A clone was considered mappable if detected in the sequenced pre-transplant spleen, lymph node, or MLR CFSE-low populations of the donor or recipient. Cumulative frequency of alloreactive clones was calculated as a percentage of all sequences weighted by copy number. TCRdb's version of the immuneACCESS table is confined to in-frame rearrangements and falls short of the full clone set. An unresolved V gene accounts for under half of the shortfall where checked; the remainder is of unknown origin. V, J and clone size are taken as reported in that table, and D and trimming were inferred from the DNA itself. This sample lists fewer than 150,000 clones; roughly nine tenths were detected once. Around 0.15% of the sample is held by the ten biggest clonotypes.

Via the germline V gene, CDR1 is MNHNS and CDR2 SASEGT. Its CDR3 holds 11 amino acids, cysteine through phenylalanine. Here the CDR3 DNA is all that survives: 33 bases in frame from base 1. The junction shows trimming of 5 bases on V and 5 bases on J, plus 6 bases between the germline ends. Per the publication, the time point label means: cells obtained before transplantation from donor or recipient. CD3+CD4+ and CD3+CD8+ populations were FACS-sorted from unstimulated pre-transplant donor and recipient cells taken from spleen or lymph nodes. The chain is encoded by TRBV6-1 joined to TRBJ1-1, with the D gene call left open. The sequences come from unstimulated CD4+ T cells sorted from spleen or lymph node cells, collected before intestinal transplant. The clonotype comes from a human donor who received an intestinal transplant. The CDR3 here reads CASSMVTEAFF. The bases read TGTGCCAGCAGTATGGTTACTGAAGCTTTCTTT.